Given below is one TCR beta chain in context. Germline CDR1 and CDR2: ENHRY and SYGVKD. The CDR3 totals 16 residues. Trimming took 0 bases from V and 3 from J, leaving 12 bases between them. The sample is drawn from a study of technical replicates of blood from a few donors. Produced via immunoSEQ multiplex PCR; TCRdb's table is partial and in-frame only. The repertoire holds tens of thousands of clones, with around 95% as singletons. This clonotype was obtained from a human donor in good health. Sequenced sample: T cells isolated from PBMCs. The chain combines TRBV10-3 with TRBJ2-1, with D possibly matching TRBD1 (6 bases). CDR3 region: CAISESVQGNYNEQFF. CDR3 sequence (DNA): TGTGCCATCAGTGAGTCAGTACAGGGCAACTACAATGAGCAGTTCTTC.